A single sample gave rise to the 21 T cell receptor beta chains below, sequenced in a study of blood T cell repertoires in COVID-19. Profiling relied on immunoSEQ multiplex PCR, and the TCRdb table lists in-frame clones only, not all of them. This sample has 300,000 to 450,000 clones; around 84% occur once, and the top ten carry 3.6%. Sequencing was carried out using peripheral blood. The source of these receptors is a young woman with acute or convalescent COVID-19.

This chain connects TRBV2 to TRBJ1-4; D is possibly TRBD1 (5 bases). CDR3 size: 14 residues. Germline V gives CDR1 SNHLY, CDR2 FYNNEI. Trimming removed 7 bases at V and 0 bases at J, with 9 bases between. DNA for the CDR3: TGTGCCAGCAAAGACAGTTCAACTAATGAAAAACTGTTTTTT. It specifies CASKDSSTNEKLFF.

The gene calls are TRBV20-1 and TRBJ1-1; 9 bases are shared with TRBD1. V shed 3 bases and J 5 bases; nucleotides not matched to a gene: 4. This CDR3 region has 13 residues. The V gene's germline CDR1 is DFQATT and CDR2 SNEGSKA (reference sequence). The CDR3 is CSASGDRDTEAFF. CDR3 DNA sequence: TGCAGTGCTAGTGGGGACAGGGATACTGAAGCTTTCTTT.

V and J are TRBV19 and TRBJ1-4; D remains unclear. The V end lost 7 bases, the J end lost 0 bases, and 6 bases lay between the germline ends. CDR1 is LNHDA, CDR2 SQIVND, per germline (reference sequence). This CDR3 spans 13 amino acids. The CDR3 loop reads CASKTATNEKLFF. The CDR3 DNA follows: TGTGCCAGTAAGACTGCAACTAATGAAAAACTGTTTTTT.

The chain is built from TRBV7-8 and TRBJ2-4; TRBD2 aligns across 7 bases. The CDR3 has 17 amino acids. Trimming cost V 4 bases and J 0 bases; bases outside gene matches: 9. Germline V gives CDR1 SGHVS, CDR2 FQNEAQ. The CDR3 here is CASSSEAGDLAKNIQYF. DNA of the CDR3: TGTGCCAGCAGCTCCGAGGCGGGGGACCTAGCCAAAAACATTCAGTACTTC.

The chain combines TRBV9 with TRBJ2-7; a weak D match, TRBD1 (5 bases). The germline V gene has CDR1 SGDLS and CDR2 YYNGEE. The V and J ends lost 0 bases and 2 bases respectively, with 12 bases between them. The CDR3 is 15 residues long. The CDR3 reads CASSVAQGNPYEQYF. CDR3 DNA sequence: TGTGCCAGCAGCGTAGCTCAGGGCAATCCCTACGAGCAGTACTTC. The full variable domain, completed using reference TRBV9 and TRBJ2-7, is DSGVTQTPKHLITATGQRVTLRCSPRSGDLSVYWYQQSLDQGLQFLIQYYNGEERAKGNILERFSAQQFPDLHSELNLSSLELGDSALYFCASSVAQGNPYEQYFGPGTRLTVT.

V and J are TRBV1 and TRBJ2-7; the table assigns TRBD2, which was not confirmed against the DNA. TRBV1 is classified as a pseudogene. The CDR3 is 15 amino acids. The CDR3 spells CTSSQDGAGDYEQYF. The DNA of the CDR3 is TGCACCAGCAGCCAAGATGGAGCGGGGGACTACGAGCAGTACTTC.

This rearrangement joins TRBV19 to TRBJ1-1; D not resolved. Germline V gene sequence: CDR1 LNHDA, CDR2 SQIVND (reference sequence). CDR3 length equals 14 residues. V lost 8 bases and J 4 bases, leaving 17 bases between the germline ends. In nucleotides, the CDR3 is TGTGCCAGTCTGAGGCCCCCCGCGAGCACTGAAGCTTTCTTT. Translation: CASLRPPASTEAFF.

The V and J genes are TRBV3-1 (or the pseudogene TRBV3-2) and TRBJ2-3, with TRBD2 identical over 7 bases. J lost 0 bases, V lost 5 bases, and 2 bases had no gene match. CDR3 size: 14 residues. Germline V gene sequence: CDR1 LGHDT, CDR2 YNNKEL (reference sequence). The CDR3 spells CASSYSGSTDTQYF. As DNA, the CDR3 is TGTGCCAGCAGCTATAGCGGGAGCACAGATACGCAGTATTTT.

The chain combines TRBV5-1 with TRBJ2-7; tentatively, D is TRBD2 (5 bases). CDR1 is SGHRS, CDR2 YFSETQ, per germline. The V and J ends lost 0 bases and 6 bases respectively, with 16 bases between them. The CDR3 length is 15 residues. As DNA, the CDR3 is TGCGCCAGCAGCTTGGGGTCCGGAGGTTTTGGCGAGCAGTACTTC. This gives the protein CASSLGSGGFGEQYF.

The chain joins TRBV5-6 to TRBJ2-1; D might be TRBD2 (5 bases). The CDR3 covers 15 residues. Germline V gene data show CDR1 as SGHDT and CDR2 as YYEEEE. Trimming shortened V by 0 bases and J by 5 bases, and 12 bases separated the two germline ends. CDR3 sequence reads: CASSLGRGPHNEQFF. The DNA of the CDR3 is TGTGCCAGCAGCTTGGGGAGAGGGCCCCACAATGAGCAGTTCTTC.

CDR3 sequence (DNA): TGTGCCAGCAGTTACTCGACACAGGGTAAGCAGTACTTC. Encoded protein: CASSYSTQGKQYF. J is TRBJ2-7 and V is TRBV6-5; tentative D call: TRBD1 (6 bases). This CDR3 spans 13 amino acids. Germline CDR1 reads MNHEY; CDR2 reads SVGAGI. V was shortened by 0 bases and J by 8 bases, with 11 bases between the two germline ends.

The genes are TRBV5-1 and TRBJ2-7, with D perhaps TRBD1 (6 bases). V dropped 4 bases and J dropped 2 bases, with 13 bases sitting between them. Germline lookup yields CDR1 SGHRS and CDR2 YFSETQ. The CDR3 sequence is 14 residues long. CDR3 protein: CASSDPTGTYEQYF. The DNA for the CDR3 is TGCGCCAGCAGCGACCCGACAGGAACCTACGAGCAGTACTTC.

On this clone: The junction departs from germline at one end; a sequencing error may be responsible. The rearrangement links TRBV20-1 to TRBJ1-2, with 7 bases that match TRBD1. CDR1 is DFQATT and CDR2 is SNEGSKA in the germline V gene (reference sequence). The CDR3 extends over 10 amino acids. The CDR3 region is CSATGQPQPF. The CDR3 DNA is TGCAGTGCTACGGGACAGCCCCAACCTTTC.

The gene calls are TRBV13 and TRBJ1-2; D gene uncertain. Trimming removed 3 bases at V and 5 bases at J, with 7 bases between. The CDR3 is 12 residues long. CDR1 is PRHDT, CDR2 FYEKMQ, per germline (reference sequence). CDR3 nucleotide sequence: TGTGCCAGCAGCTTTGACACTTATGGCTACACCTTC. This translates into CASSFDTYGYTF. The complete variable domain, with remaining parts taken from reference TRBV13 and TRBJ1-2, reads AAGVIQSPRHLIKEKRETATLKCYPIPRHDTVYWYQQGPGQDPQFLISFYEKMQSDKGSIPDRFSAQQFSDYHSELNMSSLELGDSALYFCASSFDTYGYTFGSGTRLTVV.

The table lists this clone with a few counts. The chain is built from TRBV29-1 and TRBJ1-1, with D uncertain. Trimming stripped 3 bases from V and 11 bases from J, with 22 bases between. Germline assignment: CDR1 SQVTM and CDR2 ANQGSEA. The CDR3 runs 14 residues. The CDR3 sequence: CSVDFFRSRGVAFF. The CDR3 DNA sequence: TGCAGCGTTGATTTTTTCAGGAGCCGCGGGGTGGCTTTCTTT.

The V gene is TRBV5-1, the J gene TRBJ2-1, with D possibly matching TRBD1 (6 bases). The V gene lost 1 base and the J gene lost 0 bases, with 14 bases spanning the gap. CDR1 is SGHRS and CDR2 is YFSETQ in the germline V gene. The CDR3 consists of 17 residues. CDR3 sequence reads: CASSLSLRGSSYNEQFF. The CDR3 DNA follows: TGCGCCAGCAGCTTGTCACTGAGGGGGAGCTCCTACAATGAGCAGTTCTTC.

The CDR3 sequence is CASSASQGPYNSPLHF. CDR3 in DNA: TGTGCCAGCAGTGCATCACAGGGCCCCTATAATTCACCCCTCCACTTT. The chain uses TRBV6-1 and TRBJ1-6; D may be TRBD1 (6 bases). With 4 bases removed from V and 2 bases from J, the gap between germline ends came to 12 bases. This CDR3 contains 16 residues. The germline gives CDR1 MNHNS, CDR2 SASEGT.

The gene calls are TRBV3-1 (or the pseudogene TRBV3-2) and TRBJ2-1, with 9 bases lining up with TRBD2. The CDR3 loop spans 18 amino acids. V was pared by 5 bases and J by 5 bases, with 16 bases of the junction left unmatched. CDR1 and CDR2 (germline): LGHDT, YNNKEL (reference sequence). Written as DNA, the CDR3 is TGTGCCAGCAGCTCACGATTTTCTAAGATAGCGGGGGACAATGAGCAGTTCTTC. This gives the protein CASSSRFSKIAGDNEQFF.

The chain recombines TRBV24-1 with TRBJ2-3; no clear D gene. In germline, CDR1 is KGHDR, CDR2 SFDVKD. The CDR3 extends over 17 amino acids. Trimming pared 2 bases from V and 6 bases from J, leaving 20 bases between. In nucleotides, the CDR3 is TGTGCCACCAGTGATTCCCCCGGTTGGAGCCGTCAGGATACGCAGTATTTT. Amino acid sequence: CATSDSPGWSRQDTQYF.

This chain uses TRBV29-1 with TRBJ1-5; perhaps TRBD1 as D (6 bases). The V and J ends lost 0 bases and 2 bases respectively, with 11 bases between them. The CDR3 is made up of 15 amino acids. In germline, CDR1 is SQVTM, CDR2 ANQGSEA. Here the CDR3 DNA reads TGCAGCGTTGAAGATCCCAGGGGCCGCAATCAGCCCCAGCATTTT. Translating gives CSVEDPRGRNQPQHF. Drawing the rest from reference TRBV29-1 and TRBJ1-5, the complete variable domain is SAVISQKPSRDICQRGTSLTIQCQVDSQVTMMFWYRQQPGQSLTLIATANQGSEATYESGFVIDKFPISRPNLTFSTLTVSNMSPEDSSIYLCSVEDPRGRNQPQHFGDGTRLSIL.

The chain couples TRBV7-9 to TRBJ1-1; TRBD1 is a possible D gene (5 bases). The CDR3 runs to 17 residues. Trimming pared 1 base from V and 5 bases from J, leaving 20 bases between. Germline CDR1 SEHNR, CDR2 FQNEAQ (reference sequence). CDR3 DNA sequence: TGTGCCAGCAGCTTAGATGGAGTCGGCAGGGCGAAAACTGAAGCTTTCTTT. This sequence encodes CASSLDGVGRAKTEAFF.